The 15 T cell receptor beta chains reported below all come from one sample, sequenced in a study of early T cells in non-severe SARS-CoV-2 infection. TCRdb used MiXCR to reprocess the 5' RACE reads, holding one entry per CDR3 protein. The table lists over 75,000 distinct CDR3 sequences, about 15% of them singletons. The source material was whole blood. Receptor source: an adult who was a healthcare worker with PCR-confirmed SARS-CoV-2 infection or an uninfected control (not recorded which).

In regard to this clonotype: This could be a read error, since a much larger clone is one nucleotide away. The rearrangement links TRBV5-6 to TRBJ1-1; tentatively, D is TRBD1 (5 bases). This CDR3 is built from 17 residues. CDR1 and CDR2 from the germline V gene are SGHDT and YYEEEE. The chain's CDR3 is CANSLGFFGALDTEAFF. The CDR3 DNA sequence: TGTGCCAACAGCTTAGGCTTTTTCGGGGCATTAGACACTGAAGCTTTCTTT.

In this sample, this clonotype turned up a few times. The rearrangement links TRBV6-1 to TRBJ2-5; D not resolved. The CDR3 extends over 16 amino acids. Germline lookup yields CDR1 MNHNS and CDR2 SASEGT. V lost 5 bases and J 0 bases, leaving 16 bases between the germline ends. DNA for the CDR3: TGTGCCAGCAGTACCCCCCCGACGGTGTACCAAGAGACCCAGTACTTC. Protein sequence: CASSTPPTVYQETQYF.

The chain carries TRBV2 and TRBJ2-7, with D uncertain. This CDR3 spans 11 amino acids. V lost 6 bases, J lost 0 bases, and 3 bases lay in between. Germline CDR1 SNHLY, CDR2 FYNNEI. CDR3 nucleotides: TGTGCCAGCAGGAGCTCCTACGAGCAGTACTTC. It yields the protein CASRSSYEQYF.

This clonotype has more than one count but fewer than ten. CDR3 protein: CASSLDPAIETQYF. CDR3 in DNA: TGTGCCAGCAGCTTAGATCCAGCGATAGAGACCCAGTACTTC. The chain has TRBV7-2 and TRBJ2-5; no clear D gene. Trimming left V 1 base short and J 4 bases short, with 10 bases between. Per the germline V gene, CDR1 is SGHTA and CDR2 is FQGNSA. This CDR3 has 14 residues. The full variable domain, its missing parts supplied by reference TRBV7-2 and TRBJ2-5, is GAGVSQSPSNKVTEKGKDVELRCDPISGHTALYWYRQSLGQGLEFLIYFQGNSAPDKSGLPSDRFSAERTGGSVSTLTIQRTQQEDSAVYLCASSLDPAIETQYFGPGTRLLVL.

This clonotype was observed a handful of times. This chain uses TRBV7-9 with TRBJ1-5; D not resolved. The CDR3 loop spans 12 amino acids. Deletions cut 8 bases from V and 7 bases from J, with 12 bases between. Germline V gives CDR1 SEHNR, CDR2 FQNEAQ (reference sequence). The CDR3 DNA reads as TGTGCCAGCGCAACCAAGGACCAGCCCCAGCATTTT. This gives the protein CASATKDQPQHF.

V and J are TRBV7-7 and TRBJ2-2, with a weak D call TRBD1 (5 bases). The CDR3 runs 15 residues. Germline CDR1 and CDR2: SSHAT and FNYEAQ (reference sequence). Trimming shortened V by 2 bases and J by 4 bases, and 11 bases separated the two germline ends. CDR3 loop: CASSLSGFGTGELFF. CDR3 nucleotides: TGTGCCAGCAGCTTATCAGGGTTCGGCACCGGGGAGCTGTTTTTT.

This clonotype was counted at least ten times. The chain carries TRBV29-1 and TRBJ2-7; 10 bases are a match to TRBD2. With V trimmed by 4 bases and J by 5 bases, 8 bases remained unmatched. This CDR3 region has 14 residues. Germline CDR1 SQVTM, CDR2 ANQGSEA. The CDR3 sequence: CSVVWGTSAHEQYF. The CDR3 nucleotides read TGCAGCGTTGTTTGGGGGACTAGCGCCCACGAGCAGTACTTC.

The rearrangement uses TRBV7-6 and TRBJ2-1; 13 bases are shared with TRBD2. The length of the CDR3 is 22 residues. V shed 3 bases, J shed 1 base, and the junction held 18 bases outside the gene matches. Germline loops: CDR1 SGHVS, CDR2 FNYEAQ. The CDR3 nucleotides read TGTGCCAGCAGCTTCGGGATCCAGGGACCAACGGGACTAGCGGGATCCTACAATGAGCAGTTCTTC. Translating it yields CASSFGIQGPTGLAGSYNEQFF.

This clonotype turned up a few times. V is TRBV28 and J is TRBJ2-1; maybe TRBD2 (5 bases). The CDR3 is made up of 14 amino acids. Germline lookup yields CDR1 MDHEN and CDR2 SYDVKM. Trimming stripped 6 bases from V and 0 bases from J, with 9 bases between. The CDR3 here is CASRPGYSYNEQFF. The DNA of the CDR3 is TGTGCCAGCAGGCCGGGGTACTCCTACAATGAGCAGTTCTTC.

This chain uses TRBV19 with TRBJ2-1; D may match TRBD1 or TRBD2 (5 bases each). The ends were cut back, 5 bases at V and 6 bases at J, with 17 bases in the middle. The germline gives CDR1 LNHDA, CDR2 SQIVND (reference sequence). The CDR3 runs 15 residues. CDR3 in amino acids: CASSPRDLKGNEQFF. Written as DNA, the CDR3 is TGTGCCAGTAGTCCCCGGGACCTGAAGGGCAATGAGCAGTTCTTC.

The rearrangement links TRBV7-9 to TRBJ1-2, with D unclear. Trimming left V 7 bases short and J 2 bases short, with 14 bases between. Germline V gene data show CDR1 as SEHNR and CDR2 as FQNEAQ (reference sequence). The CDR3 runs to 14 residues. The CDR3 DNA sequence: TGTGCCAGCACCCCAGGAGGGCACAACTATGGCTACACCTTC. Its protein is CASTPGGHNYGYTF. Combining the CDR3 with reference TRBV7-9 and TRBJ1-2 gives the whole variable domain DTGVSQNPRHKITKRGQNVTFRCDPISEHNRLYWYRQTLGQGPEFLTYFQNEAQLEKSRLLSDRFSAERPKGSFSTLEIQRTEQGDSAMYLCASTPGGHNYGYTFGSGTRLTVV.

This clonotype was seen repeatedly, ten times or more. V and J are TRBV11-2 and TRBJ2-7; D remains ambiguous. The V gene's germline CDR1 is SGHAT and CDR2 FQNNGV. CDR3 length: 15 residues. V lost 1 base, J lost 5 bases, and 15 bases lay in between. The CDR3 sequence: CASSLVKGSWDEQYF. The DNA for the CDR3 is TGTGCCAGCAGCTTAGTTAAAGGTAGCTGGGACGAGCAGTACTTC.

The chain carries TRBV11-2 and TRBJ2-2; no definite D call. Trimming stripped 1 base from V and 4 bases from J, with 4 bases between. CDR3 length equals 13 residues. CDR1 SGHAT and CDR2 FQNNGV come from the germline V gene. CDR3 nucleotides: TGTGCCAGCAGCTTAGCCTTCACCGGGGAGCTGTTTTTT. Translated, it gives CASSLAFTGELFF.

The rearrangement links TRBV5-6 to TRBJ2-3, with D tentatively TRBD2 (6 bases). The CDR3 totals 16 residues. V was shortened by 4 bases and J by 2 bases, with 17 bases between the two germline ends. Germline CDR1 is SGHDT and CDR2 is YYEEEE. CDR3 residues: CASSLLARSYTDTQYF. The CDR3 nucleotides read TGTGCCAGCAGCCTACTAGCCCGGAGCTACACAGATACGCAGTATTTT.

This clonotype has more than one count but fewer than ten. The chain couples TRBV19 to TRBJ2-1; D remains ambiguous. The germline gives CDR1 LNHDA, CDR2 SQIVND (reference sequence). The CDR3 runs to 14 residues. Trimming took off 2 bases at V and 8 bases at J, with 13 bases between the two ends. In DNA form, the CDR3 reads TGTGCCAGTAGTATACTGGCCCCGAGCGATGAGCAGTTCTTC. This encodes CASSILAPSDEQFF.